The T cell receptor beta chain described here comes from a study of low-dose radiotherapy and immunotherapy resistance in tumors. Germline CDR1 and CDR2: SNHLY and FYNNEI. The CDR3 is 15 amino acids. The V end lost 2 bases, the J end lost 9 bases, and 17 bases lay between the germline ends. Noted time point: before trial treatment. Administered to the donors were nivolumab, ipilimumab, aspirin, low-dose cyclophosphamide and low-dose radiotherapy. TRAV and TRBV primers primed cDNA for both TCRalpha and TCRbeta. PCR amplification of the TCRs was performed with Phusion for 20 to 25 PCR cycles, and it relied on a constant-region primer together with a V-primer adapter. MiXCR, applied by TCRdb to the reads, yields one record per CDR3 protein. The data contain some 39,000 distinct CDR3 sequences, roughly a third of them seen just once; the ten biggest clones take up roughly 4%.

The receptor was derived from a male donor with gallbladder cancer. Sequenced material: PBMCs, taken before treatment. The chain recombines TRBV2 with TRBJ2-1; the D gene is possibly TRBD1 (6 bases). The CDR3 DNA sequence: TGTGCCAGCAGTGAAAGGGCTACAGGGATGGGTGAGCAGTTCTTC. This sequence encodes CASSERATGMGEQFF. The full variable domain, its missing parts supplied by reference TRBV2 and TRBJ2-1, is EPEVTQTPSHQVTQMGQEVILRCVPISNHLYFYWYRQILGQKVEFLVSFYNNEISEKSEIFDDQFSVERPDGSNFTLKIRSTKLEDSAMYFCASSERATGMGEQFFGPGTRLTVL.